The 18 T cell receptor beta chains listed next were all sequenced from one sample in a study of blood T cell repertoires in COVID-19. Generated by immunoSEQ multiplex PCR, the TCRdb table keeps only in-frame clones and is missing some. The table has approximately 400,000 clones, around nine tenths seen once; the top ten hold roughly 1.2%. Sequenced: PBMCs or T cells enriched from blood (not recorded which). The receptor set was obtained from a woman aged 18-30 years who had recovered from COVID-19.

The chain joins TRBV19 to TRBJ2-5; D gene ambiguous. CDR1 LNHDA and CDR2 SQIVND come from the germline V gene (reference sequence). The CDR3 covers 14 residues. The V gene lost 0 bases and the J gene lost 3 bases, with 8 bases spanning the gap. CDR3 nucleotide sequence: TGTGCCAGTAGTATAGATTGGGCAGAAGAGACCCAGTACTTC. Translation gives CASSIDWAEETQYF.

The chain combines TRBV30 with TRBJ1-2, with 7 positions matching TRBD1. The CDR3 is 13 amino acids. Germline V gene sequence: CDR1 GTSNPN, CDR2 SVGIG (reference sequence). The V and J ends lost 7 bases and 7 bases, in that order; junction bases with no gene match: 12. In DNA form, the CDR3 reads TGTGCCTCGCTGACAGGGTTGTATTTTGGCTACACCTTC. This sequence encodes CASLTGLYFGYTF.

The chain links TRBV5-1 to TRBJ1-4, with TRBD1 matching 8 bases. V shed 4 bases and J 5 bases; nucleotides not matched to a gene: 4. Germline loops: CDR1 SGHRS, CDR2 YFSETQ. CDR3 length: 14 residues. The DNA for the CDR3 is TGCGCCAGCAGCCCTCGGACAGGGAATGAAAAACTGTTTTTT. It encodes CASSPRTGNEKLFF.

The rearrangement joins TRBV4-1 to TRBJ1-4, with D maybe TRBD1 (5 bases). V lost 1 base and J lost 3, with 9 bases in between. The CDR3 runs 15 residues. Germline CDR1 is MGHRA and CDR2 is YSYEKL. The DNA for the CDR3 is TGCGCCAGCAGCCAAGCGGACATGGCTAATGAAAAACTGTTTTTT. Its protein is CASSQADMANEKLFF.

The chain combines TRBV5-8 with TRBJ1-2; weak D call: TRBD1 (5 bases). This CDR3 has 14 amino acids. V dropped 0 bases and J dropped 4 bases, with 10 bases sitting between them. Germline V gene lookup returns CDR1 SGHTS and CDR2 YDEGEE. CDR3 region: CASSLETDSYGYTF. The CDR3 coding sequence is TGTGCCAGCAGCTTGGAGACAGATAGCTATGGCTACACCTTC.

The chain combines TRBV4-1 with TRBJ1-2, with a possible D match to TRBD1 (5 bases). Germline CDR1 MGHRA, CDR2 YSYEKL. V was trimmed by 4 bases and J by 8 bases, leaving 20 bases between them. CDR3 length: 15 residues. In DNA form, the CDR3 reads TGCGCCAGCAGCCGTGAAGGGCAGGGTTTTCGCGGCTACACCTTC. Translating it yields CASSREGQGFRGYTF.

The chain uses TRBV21-1 and TRBJ2-4; the table calls TRBD2, which could not be checked here. TRBV21-1 is listed as a pseudogene. This CDR3 is built from 17 residues. CDR3 DNA sequence: TGTGCCAGCAGCAAACCCCAGCGGGGGGCCCGGCGAAACATTCAGTACTTC. This gives the protein CASSKPQRGARRNIQYF.

This sequence joins TRBV3-1 (or the pseudogene TRBV3-2) and TRBJ2-3; 12 nucleotides line up with TRBD2. Looked up from germline, CDR1 is LGHDT and CDR2 is YNNKEL (reference sequence). This CDR3 has 17 residues. Trimming removed 11 bases from V and 0 bases from J; junction bases left unmatched: 12. CDR3 amino acids: CASRLAGVHRSTDTQYF. In DNA, the CDR3 is TGTGCCTCACGACTAGCGGGGGTACACCGAAGCACAGATACGCAGTATTTT.

This sequence joins TRBV6-1 and TRBJ2-7; TRBD1 matches 9 bases. The V gene end was trimmed by 3 bases and the J gene end by 6 bases; junction bases not matched to a gene: 9. This CDR3 is 15 amino acids long. Germline assignment: CDR1 MNHNS and CDR2 SASEGT. This CDR3 reads CASSERGQGFGEQYF. Written as DNA, the CDR3 is TGTGCCAGCAGTGAGAGGGGACAGGGTTTCGGCGAGCAGTACTTC.

The rearrangement joins TRBV27 to TRBJ2-7, with D perhaps matching TRBD1 (5 bases). Germline V gene data show CDR1 as MNHEY and CDR2 as SMNVEV (reference sequence). This CDR3 comprises 14 residues. The V end was cut by 2 bases, the J end by 6 bases, with 14 bases between. In DNA form, the CDR3 reads TGTGCCAGCAGTTTAAGGGGCGCGTTCGCCGAGCAGTACTTC. Encoded protein: CASSLRGAFAEQYF.

The rearrangement joins TRBV27 to TRBJ1-5, with TRBD1 identical over 7 bases. The CDR3 sequence is 15 residues long. The germline V gene has CDR1 MNHEY and CDR2 SMNVEV (reference sequence). The J segment lost 4 bases and the V segment lost 5 bases, leaving 8 bases of the junction unmatched. In nucleotides, the CDR3 is TGTGCCAGCAGTCCCCAGGGACAGCCGAATCAGCCCCAGCATTTT. This translates into CASSPQGQPNQPQHF.

This clone has a single count. The V and J genes are TRBV10-1 and TRBJ2-3, with a possible D match to TRBD2 (5 bases). Trimming cost V 0 bases and J 2 bases, with 12 bases left between them. Germline lookup yields CDR1 WNHNN and CDR2 SYGVQD (reference sequence). This CDR3 spans 16 amino acids. CDR3 in amino acids: CASSESGRGFTDTQYF. Written as DNA, the CDR3 is TGCGCCAGCAGTGAGTCGGGCAGAGGGTTCACAGATACGCAGTATTTT.

The genes are TRBV7-2 and TRBJ1-2; D is possibly TRBD1 (6 bases). The V end was cut by 4 bases, the J end by 8 bases, with 20 bases between. This CDR3 is built from 15 residues. Per germline, CDR1 SGHTA and CDR2 FQGNSA. CDR3 bases: TGTGCCAGCAGCTCGGACAGCCTCTATGTCGCGGGCTACACCTTC. It yields the protein CASSSDSLYVAGYTF.

The CDR3 reads CASSAGQGLGYTF. The CDR3 DNA reads TGTGCCAGCAGCGCGGGACAGGGACTTGGCTACACCTTC. The genes are TRBV7-3 and TRBJ1-2, with TRBD1 matching 9 bases. CDR3 length: 13 residues. Looked up from germline, CDR1 is SGHTA and CDR2 is FQGTGA. The V gene end was trimmed by 5 bases and the J gene end by 7 bases; junction bases not matched to a gene: 5.

This chain links TRBV5-8 with TRBJ1-3; D might be TRBD1 (6 bases). This CDR3 has 13 amino acids. V was clipped by 8 bases and J by 3 bases, with 12 bases between them. Germline loops: CDR1 SGHTS, CDR2 YDEGEE. The CDR3 protein is CASETGIGNTIYF. The DNA of the CDR3 is TGTGCCAGTGAGACAGGAATTGGAAACACCATATATTTT.

V usage is TRBV3-1 (or the pseudogene TRBV3-2) and J usage is TRBJ1-2; D is possibly TRBD1 (5 bases). The CDR3 extends over 15 amino acids. Per germline, CDR1 LGHDT and CDR2 YNNKEL (reference sequence). The ends were cut back, 1 base at V and 0 bases at J, with 9 bases in the middle. The CDR3 DNA sequence: TGTGCCAGCAGCCAAGTGTACAGGACTAACTATGGCTACACCTTC. This encodes CASSQVYRTNYGYTF.

The V gene is TRBV2, the J gene TRBJ2-2; the match to TRBD1 covers 7 bases. Germline trimming cut 8 bases from V and 6 bases from J; bases unmatched to any gene: 12. Germline V lookup: CDR1 SNHLY, CDR2 FYNNEI. CDR3 length equals 15 residues. The CDR3 is CASLRDRLSPGELFF. DNA for the CDR3: TGTGCCAGCCTCCGGGACAGACTCAGCCCCGGGGAGCTGTTTTTT.

The genes are TRBV7-9 and TRBJ1-2; 9 nucleotides line up with TRBD1. The ends lost 2 bases at V and 4 bases at J; junction bases unmatched: 8. Germline V gives CDR1 SEHNR, CDR2 FQNEAQ (reference sequence). The CDR3 is 16 amino acids. CDR3 in amino acids: CASSLRGGQGLYGYTF. The CDR3 nucleotides are TGTGCCAGCAGCTTAAGGGGGGGACAGGGTCTCTATGGCTACACCTTC.